The 20 T cell receptor beta chains below were found in one sample sequenced in a study of blood T cell repertoires in COVID-19. Method: immunoSEQ multiplex PCR; TCRdb's copy keeps in-frame clones and lacks some. The sample carries around 210,000 clones, around 90% recorded once. The specimen was peripheral blood. The receptors originated from a man between 18 and 29 years old with active or convalescent COVID-19.

The chain has TRBV29-1 and TRBJ2-2; 7 nucleotides agree with TRBD2. Germline CDR1 is SQVTM and CDR2 is ANQGSEA. The CDR3 consists of 14 residues. Trimming cost V 4 bases and J 3 bases; bases outside gene matches: 5. The CDR3 spells CSVGPRGDTGELFF. The CDR3 region has the DNA TGCAGCGTTGGACCTCGGGGGGACACCGGGGAGCTGTTTTTT.

V is TRBV5-4 and J is TRBJ2-3, with D tentatively TRBD1 (6 bases). With 5 bases removed from V and 2 bases from J, the gap between germline ends came to 15 bases. In germline, CDR1 is SGHNT, CDR2 YYREEE (reference sequence). The CDR3 is made up of 15 amino acids. CDR3 region: CASRAGRGPTDTQYF. CDR3 in DNA: TGTGCCAGCAGGGCGGGCAGGGGCCCCACAGATACGCAGTATTTT.

This chain joins TRBV11-1 and TRBJ2-7; 7 nucleotides align to TRBD2. Germline V gene data show CDR1 as SGHAT and CDR2 as FQDESV (reference sequence). V shed 10 bases, J shed 3 bases, and the junction held 9 bases outside the gene matches. This CDR3 has 13 amino acids. The CDR3: CATSGTIDYEQYF. The CDR3 nucleotides read TGTGCCACCTCCGGGACTATTGACTACGAGCAGTACTTC. Using reference TRBV11-1 and TRBJ2-7 for the parts outside the CDR3, the full variable domain is EAEVAQSPRYKITEKSQAVAFWCDPISGHATLYWYRQILGQGPELLVQFQDESVVDDSQLPKDRFSAERLKGVDSTLKIQPAELGDSAMYLCATSGTIDYEQYFGPGTRLTVT.

The chain couples TRBV27 to TRBJ2-3; D not certain. The CDR3 is made up of 13 amino acids. V lost 6 bases and J 6 bases, leaving 13 bases between the germline ends. Germline V lookup: CDR1 MNHEY, CDR2 SMNVEV (reference sequence). CDR3 nucleotides: TGTGCCAGCAGACGACTGGGTCCGGATACGCAGTATTTT. Its protein product is CASRRLGPDTQYF.

The CDR3: CATSRARVPSEQFF. CDR3 bases: TGTGCCACCAGCAGAGCCCGGGTTCCCAGTGAGCAGTTCTTC. The chain joins TRBV15 to TRBJ2-1; D not certain. Germline CDR1 is LNHNV and CDR2 is YYDKDF (reference sequence). Trimming cost V 1 base and J 9 bases, with 13 bases left between them. There are 14 residues in the CDR3.

The chain is built from TRBV30 and TRBJ2-1, with D possibly TRBD1 on 6 matching bases. The germline V gene has CDR1 GTSNPN and CDR2 SVGIG (reference sequence). Between the trimmed V and J ends, which lost 2 bases and 4 bases, there was a span of 15 bases. The CDR3 totals 15 residues. CDR3 loop: CAWSSGQSNYNEQFF. CDR3 DNA sequence: TGTGCCTGGAGTTCCGGACAGTCAAATTACAATGAGCAGTTCTTC.

V usage is TRBV6-5 and J usage is TRBJ2-1; 8 nucleotides agree with TRBD1. Germline V CDR1 and CDR2: MNHEY, SVGAGI. The CDR3 runs to 15 residues. Trimming took 4 bases from V and 4 from J; bases not matched to a gene: 6. The CDR3 nucleotides are TGTGCCAGCAGTTCGGCGGGACAGGATTACAATGAGCAGTTCTTC. This gives the protein CASSSAGQDYNEQFF.

The gene calls are TRBV5-8 and TRBJ1-6; D is undetermined. Germline CDR1 is SGHTS and CDR2 is YDEGEE. The ends were cut back, 0 bases at V and 0 bases at J, with 7 bases in the middle. This CDR3 has 16 residues. In DNA form, the CDR3 reads TGTGCCAGCAGCTTGGTTACCGGCTCCTATAATTCACCCCTCCACTTT. Protein: CASSLVTGSYNSPLHF.

The gene calls are TRBV7-9 and TRBJ2-3, with 9 bases that match TRBD2. CDR3 length: 14 residues. The germline V gene encodes CDR1 SEHNR and CDR2 FQNEAQ (reference sequence). The junction had 3 bases not matched to a gene; V was cut back by 3 bases and J by 5 bases. The DNA of the CDR3 is TGTGCCAGCAGCTTGGGCGGGAGGGGAGATACGCAGTATTTT. Amino acid sequence: CASSLGGRGDTQYF.

The chain recombines TRBV7-9 with TRBJ2-7; 14 bases match TRBD2. After removal of 5 bases from V and 2 bases from J, the junction contained 14 bases not matched to a gene. The germline CDR1 and CDR2 sequences are SEHNR and FQNEAQ (reference sequence). CDR3 length: 19 amino acids. CDR3 in DNA: TGTGCCAGCAGCCGTGCAATAGGACTAGCGGGGGGAACCGCCTACGAGCAGTACTTC. It specifies CASSRAIGLAGGTAYEQYF.

V gene TRBV7-9 combines with J gene TRBJ1-4; TRBD1 might be the D (6 bases). CDR3 length: 15 amino acids. Germline V lookup: CDR1 SEHNR, CDR2 FQNEAQ (reference sequence). The V end was cut by 1 base, the J end by 10 bases, with 16 bases between. The CDR3 loop reads CASSLVGARSGKLFF. CDR3 in DNA: TGTGCCAGCAGCTTAGTGGGGGCTCGCTCTGGAAAACTGTTTTTT.

The chain recombines TRBV28 with TRBJ1-6; 7 bases agree with TRBD1. This CDR3 region has 16 residues. With V trimmed by 6 bases and J by 7 bases, 12 bases remained unmatched. Germline-derived CDR1 and CDR2 are MDHEN and SYDVKM. The CDR3 reads CASRQPRDSLNSPLHF. CDR3 DNA sequence: TGTGCCAGCAGACAGCCCCGGGACAGCCTAAATTCACCCCTCCACTTT.

In this sample, this clone turned up a few times. The chain is built from TRBV4-1 and TRBJ2-7; a weak D match, TRBD2 (6 bases). Germline V CDR1 and CDR2: MGHRA, YSYEKL. The CDR3 contains 17 residues. V was trimmed by 0 bases and J by 9 bases, leaving 24 bases between them. The CDR3 region has the DNA TGCGCCAGCAGCCAAGAGGCAATGTTGACAGTGCTCGGGGGGCAGTACTTC. Protein product: CASSQEAMLTVLGGQYF.

CDR3 region: CASSLPKQGLGVGELFF. The CDR3 DNA follows: TGTGCCAGCAGCTTGCCTAAACAGGGTTTGGGGGTCGGGGAGCTGTTTTTT. V usage is TRBV5-4 and J usage is TRBJ2-2; a possible D gene is TRBD1 (6 bases). The germline gives CDR1 SGHNT, CDR2 YYREEE (reference sequence). V was shortened by 1 base and J by 7 bases, with 20 bases between the two germline ends. The CDR3 spans 17 residues.

The chain is built from TRBV10-3 and TRBJ1-6; possibly TRBD1 for D (6 bases). The CDR3 sequence is 13 residues long. Germline CDR1 ENHRY, CDR2 SYGVKD. Deletions cut 10 bases from V and 9 bases from J, with 16 bases between. CDR3 residues: CATVDRTGSPLHF. As DNA, the CDR3 is TGTGCCACCGTAGACAGGACGGGTTCACCCCTCCACTTT.

The chain has TRBV3-1 (or the pseudogene TRBV3-2) and TRBJ2-7; 8 bases fit TRBD2. V lost 5 bases to trimming and J lost 0 bases; unmatched junction nucleotides: 15. CDR3 size: 18 residues. Germline CDR1 is LGHDT and CDR2 is YNNKEL (reference sequence). CDR3 bases: TGTGCCAGCAGCAACAATCTGGCGGGAGGTCACGTCTCCTACGAGCAGTACTTC. The encoded protein is CASSNNLAGGHVSYEQYF.

This chain links TRBV6-1 with TRBJ2-3, with 9 positions matching TRBD2. Trimming took 1 base from V and 4 from J; bases not matched to a gene: 9. The CDR3 has 17 amino acids. Germline CDR1 MNHNS, CDR2 SASEGT. The CDR3 DNA follows: TGTGCCAGCAGTGAAGGTGTCCTAGCGGGAATAGCAGATACGCAGTATTTT. Amino acids: CASSEGVLAGIADTQYF.

The V and J genes are TRBV27 and TRBJ1-1, with D unclear. The CDR3 runs to 21 residues. Germline lookup yields CDR1 MNHEY and CDR2 SMNVEV (reference sequence). V lost 1 base and J 4 bases, leaving 31 bases between the germline ends. The CDR3 DNA reads as TGTGCCAGCAGTTTATTAAACCCGAGGTTTCGGGAGGCCCTCTTGGTCACTGAAGCTTTCTTT. Its translation is CASSLLNPRFREALLVTEAFF.

V and J are TRBV5-6 and TRBJ1-5; 9 bases match TRBD1. V lost 3 bases, J lost 4 bases, and 8 bases stayed unmatched. The CDR3 runs to 16 residues. Germline assignment: CDR1 SGHDT and CDR2 YYEEEE. The CDR3 DNA follows: TGTGCCAGCAGCTACGCCGGGACAGGGAGAAATCAGCCCCAGCATTTT. It yields the protein CASSYAGTGRNQPQHF.

The sample holds one count of this clone. The junction shows a germline mismatch at one end, possibly a read error. V gene TRBV29-1 combines with J gene TRBJ2-3; tentatively, D is TRBD2 (6 bases). CDR3 size: 8 residues. In germline, CDR1 is SQVTM, CDR2 ANQGSEA. The CDR3 is CSVPGGRF. CDR3 in DNA: TGCAGCGTTCCCGGGGGTCGTTTT.